One and the same sample provided the 3 T cell receptor beta chains below, sequenced in a study of OX40 agonist ivuxolimab in advanced cancers. Measured with immunoSEQ multiplex PCR; TCRdb has only the in-frame clones, and not every one. The profile covers about 70,000 clones, with 82% appearing a single time and 6.7% taken by the ten largest. The specimen comprised CD4+ or CD8+ T cells sorted from blood, sampled in a trial of the OX40 agonist ivuxolimab. Source of these receptors: an adult with an advanced solid tumor such as melanoma, head and neck, liver or kidney cancer.

The DNA for the CDR3 is TGTGCTAGTGGTTTGTTACTGATGAACACTGAAGCTTTCTTT. It encodes CASGLLLMNTEAFF. The V gene is TRBV12-5, the J gene TRBJ1-1; D gene ambiguous. V lost 2 bases and J 0 bases, leaving 7 bases between the germline ends. Germline-derived CDR1 and CDR2 are LGHNT and FRNRAP. The CDR3 length is 14 residues.

The chain combines TRBV4-2 with TRBJ2-3; D perhaps matches TRBD2 (6 bases). The germline V gene has CDR1 LGHNA and CDR2 YNFKEQ. This CDR3 is 19 amino acids long. V was pared by 0 bases and J by 0 bases, with 19 bases between. This chain's CDR3 is CASSQEAPAGRISTDTQYF. Here the CDR3 DNA reads TGTGCCAGCAGCCAAGAGGCCCCCGCGGGACGGATTAGCACAGATACGCAGTATTTT.

The CDR3 bases are TGTGCCAGCAGCTCCCGGGAGGGAGGGTATGGCTACACCTTC. This translates into CASSSREGGYGYTF. The chain employs TRBV9 and TRBJ1-2; no clear D gene. The CDR3 contains 14 residues. V was cut by 4 bases and J by 5 bases, with 15 bases left in between. Germline lookup yields CDR1 SGDLS and CDR2 YYNGEE.